The T cell receptor (beta chain) under discussion was sequenced for a study of T cell repertoires in cytomegalovirus infection. The wider study: An indication of both CMV infection and matching HLA type came from public TCR beta signatures. Findings and caveats of the study: There were carriers of CMV plus the relevant HLA, and cumulative public TCR beta family frequency identified them. Within the response measured ex vivo, HLA-C-restricted CMV-specific TCR beta clonotypes were dominant.

TCRdb reanalysed the reads using MiXCR and keeps one entry per CDR3 protein. Seen here are over 150,000 distinct CDR3 sequences, roughly 19% observed once, and the top ten hold less than 3%. On this clonotype itself: Its antigen is unknown.

This CDR3 is 13 amino acids long. Germline CDR1 is GTSNPN and CDR2 is SVGIG (reference sequence). V was trimmed by 1 base and J by 3 bases, leaving 7 bases between them. This TCR was recovered from a human donor in good health (CMV status not recorded). Some clones in this sample may be carry-over from other donors' samples. The rearrangement joins TRBV30 to TRBJ1-5; the D gene is possibly TRBD1 (6 bases). Material for sequencing was PBMCs. The CDR3 loop is CAWSGGANQPQHF. The CDR3 DNA follows: TGTGCCTGGAGTGGGGGGGCCAATCAGCCCCAGCATTTT.